This T cell receptor beta chain was captured in a study of control samples from healthy donors and cancer patients. Sequenced by immunoSEQ multiplex PCR; TCRdb stores in-frame clones only, minus some. The sample lists 100,000 to 150,000 clones; approximately 90% were seen once. The V and J ends lost 8 bases and 10 bases, in that order; junction bases with no gene match: 8. Germline CDR1 reads LNHDA; CDR2 reads SQIVND (reference sequence). The CDR3 runs 14 residues. The chain carries TRBV19 and TRBJ2-1; 13 bases fit TRBD2. The sample consisted of blood. This TCR was recovered from a young man in good health. CDR3 sequence (DNA): TGTGCCAGTTCGGGGACTAGCGGGACATCGGAGCAGTTCTTC. This encodes CASSGTSGTSEQFF.